These 24 T cell receptor beta chains were all obtained from the same sample, sequenced in a study of cytotoxic CD8 clonotypes in ibrutinib-treated CLL (dated by TCRdb to the early 2020s). Library creation used the immunoSEQ multiplex PCR assay. The table comes from immuneACCESS by way of TCRdb, which keeps in-frame sequences with V and J called. Part of the clones is missing from these tables; in studies checked, under half for an unresolved V gene and the rest for unknown reasons. This sample holds hundreds of thousands of clones; about 77% were observed only once. The top ten clonotypes cover 5.5% to 8% of the sample. The sample consisted of PBMCs, taken before ibrutinib treatment. The source is a human donor with chronic lymphocytic leukemia.

The CDR3 is CASSVQGLNEAFF. DNA of the CDR3: TGTGCCAGCAGCGTTCAGGGGCTAAATGAAGCTTTCTTT. The chain couples TRBV9 to TRBJ1-1; D may be TRBD1 (6 bases). Trimming shortened V by 2 bases and J by 7 bases, and 12 bases separated the two germline ends. Germline V gives CDR1 SGDLS, CDR2 YYNGEE. CDR3 length equals 13 residues.

The chain is built from TRBV6-1 and TRBJ2-1, with no clear D. Trimming removed 4 bases from V and 3 bases from J, with 7 bases in between. The germline V gene has CDR1 MNHNS and CDR2 SASEGT. This CDR3 region has 13 residues. CDR3 sequence (DNA): TGTGCCAGCAGTGGGTTGATCTACAATGAGCAGTTCTTC. Translation: CASSGLIYNEQFF.

This clone was seen a few times. The chain links TRBV9 to TRBJ2-7; 8 bases match TRBD2. V gave up 2 bases and J gave up 2 bases; unmatched junction bases: 3. Germline CDR1 SGDLS, CDR2 YYNGEE. This CDR3 contains 14 residues. This CDR3 reads CASSVTGGPYEQYF. The CDR3 nucleotides read TGTGCCAGCAGCGTTACGGGAGGGCCCTACGAGCAGTACTTC.

This sequence joins TRBV13 and TRBJ2-3; TRBD2 agrees at 14 bases. Germline V gene data show CDR1 as PRHDT and CDR2 as FYEKMQ (reference sequence). This CDR3 is built from 16 residues. J was trimmed by 5 bases and V by 0 bases; bases with no gene match: 1. The CDR3 sequence: CASSLGGTSGRDTQYF. CDR3 DNA sequence: TGTGCCAGCAGCTTAGGAGGGACTAGCGGGAGAGATACGCAGTATTTT. Variable domain in full (rest from reference TRBV13 and TRBJ2-3): AAGVIQSPRHLIKEKRETATLKCYPIPRHDTVYWYQQGPGQDPQFLISFYEKMQSDKGSIPDRFSAQQFSDYHSELNMSSLELGDSALYFCASSLGGTSGRDTQYFGPGTRLTVL.

This chain uses TRBV18 with TRBJ1-4, with D unresolved. V was shortened by 2 bases and J by 5 bases, with 12 bases between the two germline ends. Germline V gives CDR1 KGHSH, CDR2 LQKENI. The CDR3 totals 15 residues. The CDR3 nucleotides read TGTGCCAGCTCACCAGGTCGGGCAGTCAATGAAAAACTGTTTTTT. Protein product: CASSPGRAVNEKLFF.

The rearrangement joins TRBV4-1 to TRBJ1-2; 10 positions agree with TRBD1. Germline CDR1 MGHRA, CDR2 YSYEKL. V was pared by 2 bases and J by 2 bases, with 11 bases of the junction left unmatched. The CDR3 is 18 amino acids. The CDR3 nucleotides are TGCGCCAGCAGCCAACCGAGGACAGGGGGTCCGAGGAACTATGGCTACACCTTC. It encodes CASSQPRTGGPRNYGYTF.

The chain has TRBV19 and TRBJ1-5; tentative D call: TRBD1 (6 bases). In germline, CDR1 is LNHDA, CDR2 SQIVND (reference sequence). The ends were cut back, 7 bases at V and 7 bases at J, with 20 bases in the middle. This CDR3 spans 15 amino acids. The CDR3 nucleotides are TGTGCCAGTACCGCCCCCCAGGGGTTTGGGCAGCCCCAGCATTTT. Encoded protein: CASTAPQGFGQPQHF.

This clone was detected only once. The rearrangement uses TRBV9 and TRBJ2-2; no clear D. This CDR3 spans 12 amino acids. Trimming left V 3 bases short and J 7 bases short, with 7 bases between. CDR1 is SGDLS, CDR2 YYNGEE, per germline. CDR3 in DNA: TGTGCCAGCAGCGAGGGCGTCGGGGAGCTGTTTTTT. It yields the protein CASSEGVGELFF. Looking up the rest from reference TRBV9 and TRBJ2-2 gives the full variable domain: DSGVTQTPKHLITATGQRVTLRCSPRSGDLSVYWYQQSLDQGLQFLIQYYNGEERAKGNILERFSAQQFPDLHSELNLSSLELGDSALYFCASSEGVGELFFGEGSRLTVL.

This clone was counted once. The chain carries TRBV6-6 and TRBJ2-2, with TRBD1 matching 9 bases. Germline V gene data show CDR1 as MNHNY and CDR2 as SVGAGI (reference sequence). The CDR3 has 15 residues. J was trimmed by 1 base and V by 8 bases; bases with no gene match: 5. CDR3 bases: TGTGCCAGCGCGCAGGGACAGGGGAACACCGGGGAGCTGTTTTTT. Translating gives CASAQGQGNTGELFF.

V gene TRBV27 combines with J gene TRBJ2-7; 13 nucleotides align to TRBD2. The CDR3 spans 16 residues. The V gene end was trimmed by 0 bases and the J gene end by 8 bases; junction bases not matched to a gene: 7. Germline CDR1 and CDR2: MNHEY and SMNVEV (reference sequence). The DNA of the CDR3 is TGTGCCAGCAGTTTATCCGGGACTAGCGGGAAGTACAAGCAGTACTTC. This codes for CASSLSGTSGKYKQYF.

The V and J genes are TRBV10-3 and TRBJ1-6; weak D call: TRBD1 (5 bases). The germline CDR1 and CDR2 sequences are ENHRY and SYGVKD. This CDR3 region has 13 residues. V was pared by 4 bases and J by 14 bases, with 15 bases between. The CDR3 reads CAISGNEEGALHF. The CDR3 bases are TGTGCCATCAGTGGGAACGAGGAAGGGGCCCTCCACTTT.

This clone is a singleton in its sample. The CDR3 here is CASSRPGLAGYNEQFF. The CDR3 DNA sequence: TGTGCCAGCAGTAGGCCGGGACTAGCGGGGTACAATGAGCAGTTCTTC. The chain couples TRBV25-1 to TRBJ2-1, with 13 bases identical to TRBD2. V lost 5 bases, J lost 4 bases, and 5 bases stayed unmatched. This CDR3 has 16 residues. Germline CDR1 reads MGHDK; CDR2 reads SYGVNS.

This clone has a handful of counts. The rearrangement links TRBV19 to TRBJ2-1; D is unresolved. The CDR3 loop spans 16 amino acids. Per germline, CDR1 LNHDA and CDR2 SQIVND (reference sequence). The V gene lost 6 bases and the J gene lost 1 base, with 16 bases spanning the gap. The CDR3: CASRNGEFRSYNEQFF. DNA of the CDR3: TGTGCCAGTAGGAATGGTGAGTTTCGGTCCTACAATGAGCAGTTCTTC.

V usage is TRBV5-6 and J usage is TRBJ1-3; perhaps TRBD1 as D (6 bases). CDR3 length: 17 amino acids. Germline CDR1 SGHDT, CDR2 YYEEEE. Between the trimmed V and J ends, which lost 1 base and 0 bases, there was a span of 14 bases. CDR3 sequence (DNA): TGTGCCAGCAGCTTGATCGCAGGGGCCCTCTCTGGAAACACCATATATTTT. As protein: CASSLIAGALSGNTIYF.

The chain has TRBV6-1 and TRBJ2-7; 7 bases line up with TRBD2. Germline V gene data show CDR1 as MNHNS and CDR2 as SASEGT. This CDR3 has 13 residues. Trimming at V came to 3 bases and at J to 4 bases, leaving 3 bases not matched to a gene. CDR3 residues: CASSETSWYEQYF. For the CDR3, the DNA is TGTGCCAGCAGTGAGACTAGCTGGTACGAGCAGTACTTC.

This chain joins TRBV27 and TRBJ1-2; 10 nucleotides align to TRBD1. Germline loops: CDR1 MNHEY, CDR2 SMNVEV (reference sequence). The CDR3 loop spans 18 amino acids. With V trimmed by 4 bases and J by 3 bases, 14 bases remained unmatched. CDR3 protein: CASSSSGTGAIHDYGYTF. CDR3 sequence (DNA): TGTGCCAGCAGTTCGTCCGGGACAGGGGCGATTCACGACTATGGCTACACCTTC.

This sequence joins TRBV5-4 and TRBJ2-1, with D perhaps TRBD2 (5 bases). The CDR3 has 14 residues. Germline V CDR1 and CDR2: SGHNT, YYREEE (reference sequence). Trimming left V 4 bases short and J 5 bases short, with 13 bases between. The CDR3 DNA reads TGTGCCAGCAGCGCGGGCCTAACCCACAATGAGCAGTTCTTC. It translates to CASSAGLTHNEQFF.

This chain connects TRBV9 to TRBJ1-2; D ambiguous. This CDR3 contains 14 residues. The V and J ends lost 0 bases and 6 bases respectively, with 12 bases between them. Germline CDR1 SGDLS, CDR2 YYNGEE. CDR3 DNA sequence: TGTGCCAGCAGCGTAGACGTCAGAAACCATGGCTACACCTTC. It codes for CASSVDVRNHGYTF. Together with reference TRBV9 and TRBJ1-2, the CDR3 gives the full variable domain: DSGVTQTPKHLITATGQRVTLRCSPRSGDLSVYWYQQSLDQGLQFLIQYYNGEERAKGNILERFSAQQFPDLHSELNLSSLELGDSALYFCASSVDVRNHGYTFGSGTRLTVV.

This clone was seen just once. V usage is TRBV5-4 and J usage is TRBJ2-7, with TRBD1 as a possible D gene (7 bases). In germline, CDR1 is SGHNT, CDR2 YYREEE (reference sequence). Trimming removed 4 bases from V and 7 bases from J, with 15 bases in between. This CDR3 is built from 13 residues. In DNA, the CDR3 is TGTGCCAGCAGCCAGGGGGTCGGGAGAGAGCAGTACTTC. This codes for CASSQGVGREQYF.

The chain carries TRBV5-1 and TRBJ2-5; D unresolved. The CDR3 is made up of 14 amino acids. Trimming took off 4 bases at V and 1 base at J, with 11 bases between the two ends. Germline lookup yields CDR1 SGHRS and CDR2 YFSETQ. In DNA, the CDR3 is TGCGCCAGCAGCAATCCGTGGACCCAAGAGACCCAGTACTTC. This gives the protein CASSNPWTQETQYF. Full variable domain (missing parts from reference TRBV5-1 and TRBJ2-5): KAGVTQTPRYLIKTRGQQVTLSCSPISGHRSVSWYQQTPGQGLQFLFEYFSETQRNKGNFPGRFSGRQFSNSRSEMNVSTLELGDSALYLCASSNPWTQETQYFGPGTRLLVL.

The sample holds one count of this clone. The chain couples TRBV11-1 to TRBJ2-5, with 15 nucleotides matching TRBD2. Losses at the gene ends were 0 bases for V and 2 bases for J; bases not matched to a gene: 4. This CDR3 is 18 amino acids long. The germline CDR1 and CDR2 sequences are SGHAT and FQDESV (reference sequence). In DNA, the CDR3 is TGTGCCAGCAGCTTAGCGCCGGGACTAGCGGGAGGACAAGAGACCCAGTACTTC. Translated, it gives CASSLAPGLAGGQETQYF.

This sequence joins TRBV25-1 and TRBJ2-2; no clear D. Germline V lookup: CDR1 MGHDK, CDR2 SYGVNS. This CDR3 has 11 amino acids. V was clipped by 10 bases and J by 4 bases, with 7 bases between them. CDR3 nucleotides: TGTGCCACAGGCCCCACCGGGGAGCTGTTTTTT. It specifies CATGPTGELFF.

This clone was recorded once. The J gene is TRBJ2-5, the V gene TRBV6-5; D perhaps matches TRBD2 (6 bases). The CDR3 sequence is 15 residues long. Germline CDR1 and CDR2: MNHEY and SVGAGI. Trimming pared 1 base from V and 2 bases from J, leaving 11 bases between. The CDR3 nucleotides read TGTGCCAGCAGTTACTTAGCGGAAACACAAGAGACCCAGTACTTC. The encoded protein is CASSYLAETQETQYF.

This chain links TRBV4-2 with TRBJ2-2, with D perhaps matching TRBD1 or TRBD2 (5 bases each). Germline V gene sequence: CDR1 LGHNA, CDR2 YNFKEQ. This CDR3 contains 16 residues. V was cut by 1 base and J by 4 bases, with 13 bases left in between. In DNA form, the CDR3 reads TGTGCCAGCAGCCAAGTTGGGGGTTCTTTCACCGGGGAGCTGTTTTTT. This translates into CASSQVGGSFTGELFF.